This TCR beta chain derives from a study of shared clonotypes between healthy human individuals (dated by TCRdb to 2018 to 2020). About the study as a whole: A couple of women and a few men aged 18 to 49 years were included in the cohort. To estimate repertoire size and how much clonotype sharing occurs between individuals, the study deeply sequenced the blood TCR repertoires of five healthy adults. To increase sequencing depth and limit assay-specific biases, TCR repertoire library preparation and sequencing were carried out by different laboratories using diverse techniques. Between about 0.9 and 8.9 billion PBMCs per donor were obtained by leukapheresis. For each donor, CD4 naive and CD4 memory were each run on three plates, CD8 naive on two plates, and CD8 memory on one plate.

Points the paper makes about the study in general: Compared with non-shared clonotypes, the clonotypes found in all four sorted-subset donors had higher generation probabilities. Pairwise subsampling indicated that sequencing depth was expected to affect the degree of clonotype sharing among donors. When several donors were compared, the shared fraction of clonotypes was around 5.1% for naive CD4, 3.5% to 4% for naive CD8, more than 2% for memory CD4, and 0.35% to 0.5% for memory CD8. Rarefaction of sorted-subset datasets indicated incomplete sequencing despite the large sequencing depth. Estimated clonotype richness was generally larger for naive than for memory subsets. Only blood was sampled, and tissue TCR repertoires likely differ from those in blood. Because the study included only a small number of donors, the genetic and exposure-history diversity represented was limited.

TCR CDR3 regions were amplified from genomic DNA by multiplex PCR using the deep immunoSEQ assay. Extracted genomic DNA from each cell subset was distributed evenly across all wells of several immunoSEQ 96-well plates, and each plate was treated as a replicate. For sorted subsets, each replicate PCR was loaded with 200 ng genomic DNA, equivalent to some 31,000 T cell genomes. Purified libraries were measured with a Qubit 3.0 fluorometer, size-checked on a Bioanalyzer 2100, and measured again with the KAPA Library Quantification kit. Every immunoSEQ 96-well plate was sequenced on a separate single-read 150-cycle Illumina NextSeq 550 flow cell. In the authors' own workflow: Because the immunoSEQ output included only junctional sequences and no quality scores, the filtering could not be the same as the filtering used for full-length reads. Sequences were annotated with PyIR, a Python wrapper for IgBLAST v1.9, and V/J genes and CDR3 were assigned using IMGT germline references. Reads with weak V/J assignments (E-value above 1e-6), missing CDR3, stop codons, out-of-frame junctions, or ambiguous translated residues were removed. V3J clonotypes were defined as sequences sharing the same inferred V gene, J gene, and CDR3 amino acid sequence. Percentage overlap between repertoires was calculated by dividing the number of shared unique clonotypes by the size of the smaller repertoire. Richness of each repertoire was evaluated using RTK rarefaction, the Chao1 estimator, and Recon v2.1 estimates of unobserved clonotypes. For all TCRbeta clonotypes obtained by the gDNA method from several donors, generation probabilities were computed with OLGA. The immuneACCESS repertoire file appears here via TCRdb, limited to in-frame rearrangements. These files lack a portion of the clones; in checked studies, under half of the deficit traces to unresolved V genes, and the cause of the others is not known. The DNA gave D and trimming, while V, J and clone size come from that table. A total of 850,000 to 1,200,000 clones appear in this sample, approximately 68% of them only once. Approximately 1.5% of the sample is in the top ten clones.

Healthy HIV-negative adults with no recently reported acute infections or vaccinations were included as donors. Only Caucasian adults living in Nashville, Tennessee, USA were represented among the donors. CD4+ T cells were enriched by magnetic negative selection; naive cells were then positively selected on CD45RA, and the negative fraction formed the memory subset. Blood was collected by leukapheresis, and PBMCs were isolated by Ficoll-Histopaque density gradient centrifugation and then cryopreserved in liquid nitrogen vapor phase. Analytical flow cytometry was used to check the purity and quantity of each magnetically sorted T cell population. Genomic DNA was isolated from every sorted fraction and measured by UV absorbance on a Nanodrop 2000c. Trimming removed 3 bases from V and 7 bases from J; the gene matches leave 7 bases unexplained. The CDR3 has 15 amino acids, counting the end cysteine and phenylalanine. Of the read, only the CDR3 DNA is kept; its 45 bases are in frame from base 1. The germline V gene (reference sequence) gives CDR1 as LNHDA and CDR2 as SQIVND.

Of note for this clone: Its binding antigen is unknown. Base qualities were left out, and no much larger clone turns up one base away.

The clonotype was recovered from a man younger than 35 in good health. Sequencing input: memory CD4+ T cells sorted from blood. The cell subset or site label, read with the paper, signifies: CD45RA-negative fraction. The chain links TRBV19 with TRBJ2-1; 9 bases in the middle match TRBD2. The DNA sequence is TGTGCCAGTAGTATCGGCGGGAGGGCCCGGAATGAGCAGTTCTTC. The resulting protein is CASSIGGRARNEQFF.